The following is a T cell receptor (beta chain) sequence with its context. Its antigen is undetermined. Here immunoSEQ multiplex PCR was the method, and the copy in TCRdb shows in-frame clones only, minus some. The sample shows roughly 20,000 clones, approximately 70% of them seen only once. The data stem from a study of CD4 T cells in relation to SARS-CoV-2 and coronaviruses. Study in general: Negative control cultures got HIV-1 Nef peptides or no peptide. Shared crossreactive spike epitopes were mapped to their HLA restriction.

The unexposed donors gave CD4+ T cells in about 2011-2019, prior to COVID-19. Isolation of CD4+ T cells took place after less than 13 days in culture. Cultures held under 2.5 million PBMCs per well with around 9.7 IU/ml IL-2. Half the medium was replaced with IL-2 medium on days 3 and 7. The sequenced sample consisted of CD4+ T cells from PBMCs, cultured in vitro. The clonotype originates from a human donor in good health.

The DNA for the CDR3 is TGCGCCAGCAGCCATGTAGGGGGGCGGGAGACCCAGTACTTC. As protein: CASSHVGGRETQYF. The chain uses TRBV4-1 and TRBJ2-5; D tentatively fits TRBD1 or TRBD2 (6 bases each). The CDR3 sequence is 14 residues long. Between the trimmed V and J ends, which lost 3 bases and 5 bases, there was a span of 13 bases. Germline V gives CDR1 MGHRA, CDR2 YSYEKL.